This TCR beta chain came from a study of PD-1 blockade in classical Hodgkin lymphoma. Regarding the study as a whole: Underlying causes for the observed repertoire differences were not defined, possibly disease activity or prior therapy.

Repertoires were generated with immunoSEQ multiplex PCR, while TCRdb's copy carries only in-frame clones and drops some. The sample yields 20,000 to 30,000 clones, approximately 70% seen once. This clone is medium-sized (0.01 to 0.1%). The antigen remains undetermined. The CDR3 is 16 residues long. CDR1 and CDR2 from the germline V gene are MGHDK and SYGVNS. V lost 2 bases, J lost 10 bases, and 18 bases lay in between. Brentuximab vedotin exposure varied among the patients, all of whom had relapsed after autologous stem cell transplantation. When best responses were assessed, they were complete response, partial response or progressive disease.

This TCR was recovered from a human donor with classical Hodgkin lymphoma. The chain links TRBV25-1 to TRBJ1-6; TRBD1 might be the D (5 bases). The source was peripheral blood mononuclear cells (PBMCs), collected at baseline. This CDR3 reads CASSEVWGVGNSPLHF. The CDR3 nucleotides are TGTGCCAGCAGTGAAGTTTGGGGGGTGGGGAACTCACCCCTCCACTTT.